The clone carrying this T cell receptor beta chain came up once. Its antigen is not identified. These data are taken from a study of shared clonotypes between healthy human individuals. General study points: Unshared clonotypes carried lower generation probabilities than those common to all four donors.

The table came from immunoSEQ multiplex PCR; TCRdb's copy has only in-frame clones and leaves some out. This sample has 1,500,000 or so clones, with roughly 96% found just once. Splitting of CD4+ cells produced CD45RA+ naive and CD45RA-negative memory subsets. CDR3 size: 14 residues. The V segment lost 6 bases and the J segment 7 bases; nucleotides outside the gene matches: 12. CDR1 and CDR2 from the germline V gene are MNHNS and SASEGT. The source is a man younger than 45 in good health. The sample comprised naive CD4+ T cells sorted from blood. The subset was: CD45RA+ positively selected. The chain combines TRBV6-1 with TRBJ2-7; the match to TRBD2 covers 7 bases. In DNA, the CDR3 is TGTGCCAGCAGGGGACTATTGGCGGGAGTAGAGCAGTACTTC. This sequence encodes CASRGLLAGVEQYF.